This T cell receptor beta chain was documented in a study of cytomegalovirus exposure and HLA in healthy donors. The study's findings and limits: Researchers reported in a later analysis that a missense DCLRE1C variant was tied to TCR beta V- and J-gene trimming. Among the most significant clusters, several appeared linked to common viral pathogens in a later analysis. As was reported, the classifier diagnosed cytomegalovirus status with high specificity and sensitivity. TCR beta sequences numbering fewer than 20,000 were associated with HLA alleles at 0.05 false discovery rate in a later analysis.

In this sample, this clone turned up a few times. The antigen is not known. Researchers ran the PCR with 60 Vbeta and 13 Jbeta primers. The assay was immunoSEQ multiplex PCR, and TCRdb's table has in-frame clones only and misses some. Counted here are 130,000 or so clones, roughly 72% occurring once; the ten biggest clones make up approximately 2%. The CDR3 runs 16 residues. Germline V gene sequence: CDR1 LNHNV, CDR2 YYDKDF (reference sequence). V was cut by 5 bases and J by 0 bases, with 15 bases left in between. This rearrangement joins TRBV15 to TRBJ2-3; possible D gene TRBD1, 6 bases. Material: PBMCs. The TCR comes from a man aged 35 to 55 in good health and CMV-seronegative. CDR3 nucleotides: TGTGCCACCAGCGGCCGGACAGTGTTAAGCACAGATACGCAGTATTTT. It specifies CATSGRTVLSTDTQYF.